The sequence of this T cell receptor (beta chain) was determined in a study of glioma-infiltrating T cells after dendritic cell vaccination. The V segment lost 3 bases and the J segment 10 bases; nucleotides outside the gene matches: 9. CDR1 SGHDT and CDR2 YYEEEE come from the germline V gene. The length of the CDR3 is 13 residues. Amplification used 60 V beta primers and 13 J beta primers. Assay used: immunoSEQ multiplex PCR; TCRdb lists only in-frame clones, some missing. The sample holds tens of thousands of clones, about nine tenths seen once. Sample time point: after dendritic cell vaccination, including at tumor progression/relapse. Patients had residual fresh-frozen tumor tissue and more than two years of survival data.

The origin of this receptor is a human donor with glioblastoma. This chain uses TRBV5-6 with TRBJ1-1; 7 bases map to TRBD1. This specimen was blood, taken after dendritic cell vaccination. The CDR3 DNA reads TGTGCCAGCAGCTCACAAGGGGGCGCGGGAGCTTTCTTT. It specifies CASSSQGGAGAFF.